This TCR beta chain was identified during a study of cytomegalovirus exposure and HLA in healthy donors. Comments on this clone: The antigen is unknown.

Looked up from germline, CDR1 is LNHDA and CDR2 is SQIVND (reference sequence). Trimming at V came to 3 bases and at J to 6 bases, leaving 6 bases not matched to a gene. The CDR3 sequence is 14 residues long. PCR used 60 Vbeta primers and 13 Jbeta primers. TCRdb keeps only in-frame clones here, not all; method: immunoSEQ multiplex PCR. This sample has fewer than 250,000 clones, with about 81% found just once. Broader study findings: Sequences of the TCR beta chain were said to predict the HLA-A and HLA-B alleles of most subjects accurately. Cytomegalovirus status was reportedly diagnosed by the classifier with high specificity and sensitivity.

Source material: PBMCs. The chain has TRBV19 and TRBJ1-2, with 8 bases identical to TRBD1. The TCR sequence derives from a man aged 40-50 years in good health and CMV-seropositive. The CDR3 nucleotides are TGTGCCAGTAGTATCCTACCGGGACAGGATGGCTACACCTTC. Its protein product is CASSILPGQDGYTF.